Listed here are 24 T cell receptor beta chains from one sample, sequenced in a study of neurological immune-mediated disorders. Time point in this sample: longitudinal time-point 2. TCRdb passed the 5' RACE reads through MiXCR, listing each CDR3 protein once. The data hold approximately 30,000 distinct CDR3 sequences, with about 13% observed a single time. The source material was PBMCs. These receptors were taken from a woman aged 40 to 50 in good health.

Many counts were recorded for this clonotype. The chain combines TRBV3-1 with TRBJ1-6, with a tentative D call TRBD1 (6 bases). Germline V gives CDR1 LGHDT, CDR2 YNNKEL (reference sequence). The CDR3 covers 14 residues. V shed 4 bases and J shed 7 bases, with 11 bases lying between them. CDR3 loop: CASSPWTENSPLHF. In nucleotides, the CDR3 is TGTGCCAGCAGCCCCTGGACAGAAAATTCACCCCTCCACTTT.

This clonotype was picked up many times. The V call is TRBV12-3 or TRBV12-4, the J call TRBJ1-2, with no clear D. With 5 bases removed from V and 4 bases from J, the gap between germline ends came to 14 bases. The CDR3 runs to 14 residues. The CDR3 coding sequence is TGTGCCAGCAGTCCATCCAACCGATTCTATGGCTACACCTTC. Its protein is CASSPSNRFYGYTF.

This clonotype was picked up many times. The chain carries TRBV20-1 and TRBJ2-7, with 8 bases matching TRBD1. Per germline, CDR1 DFQATT and CDR2 SNEGSKA (reference sequence). This CDR3 has 12 residues. Trimming took 6 bases from V and 4 from J; bases not matched to a gene: 5. This CDR3 reads CSATGDFYEQYF. The CDR3 region has the DNA TGCAGTGCGACAGGGGATTTTTACGAGCAGTACTTC.

This clonotype has just a few counts. The genes are TRBV5-1 and TRBJ1-1; D is unresolved. V was cut by 2 bases and J by 1 base, with 9 bases left in between. Germline V gives CDR1 SGHRS, CDR2 YFSETQ. The CDR3 extends over 14 amino acids. The CDR3 nucleotides read TGCGCCAGCAGCTTCCGGAGACCGAACACTGAAGCTTTCTTT. Protein sequence: CASSFRRPNTEAFF.

By sample share, this clonotype is medium-sized. The V gene is TRBV5-1, the J gene TRBJ2-4; 10 nucleotides align to TRBD2. The V gene's germline CDR1 is SGHRS and CDR2 YFSETQ. Trimming took 0 bases from V and 7 from J; bases not matched to a gene: 4. This CDR3 region has 15 residues. CDR3 amino acids: CASSLEAGGGNIQYF. The DNA of the CDR3 is TGCGCCAGCAGCTTGGAAGCGGGAGGGGGGAACATTCAGTACTTC.

This clonotype was counted many times. This chain links TRBV7-2 with TRBJ1-1; TRBD1 agrees at 8 bases. CDR1 and CDR2 (germline): SGHTA, FQGNSA. V lost 5 bases to trimming and J lost 5 bases; unmatched junction nucleotides: 10. The CDR3 length is 15 residues. CDR3 nucleotides: TGTGCCAGCAGCAAGTCGATAGACAGGGGAACTGAAGCTTTCTTT. Residues: CASSKSIDRGTEAFF.

On this clonotype itself: This may come from a read error, since a much larger clone is one base off. This CDR3 fails to terminate in the conserved phenylalanine or tryptophan, so it likely reflects a read error. J is TRBJ2-7 and V is TRBV6-2 or TRBV6-3; a weak D match, TRBD1 (5 bases). V gave up 2 bases and J gave up 3 bases, with 11 bases separating them. The CDR3 is 14 residues long. The germline CDR1 and CDR2 sequences are MNHEY and SVGEGT. This CDR3 reads CASSYPGIGYEQYI. The CDR3 coding sequence is TGTGCCAGCAGTTACCCAGGGATTGGCTACGAGCAGTACATC.

This clonotype was seen many times. CDR3 coding DNA: TGCAGTGCTAGAGATCCGGCGGGAGTGTCCTACAATGAGCAGTTCTTC. Translated, it gives CSARDPAGVSYNEQFF. This chain uses TRBV20-1 with TRBJ2-1; 7 nucleotides align to TRBD2. The trim removed 0 bases at V and 1 base at J, leaving 6 bases unmatched. The CDR3 is 16 amino acids. Germline V gene lookup returns CDR1 DFQATT and CDR2 SNEGSKA (reference sequence).

This clonotype was detected many times. The chain has TRBV12-3 or TRBV12-4 and TRBJ1-1, with TRBD1 as a possible D gene (5 bases). The V gene lost 4 bases and the J gene lost 6 bases, with 9 bases spanning the gap. There are 12 residues in the CDR3. The CDR3 spells CASSYRLAEAFF. The CDR3 coding sequence is TGTGCCAGCAGTTACAGGTTGGCTGAAGCTTTCTTT.

This clonotype was detected ten times or more. V and J are TRBV4-2 and TRBJ1-4; D is uncertain. V was trimmed by 0 bases and J by 0 bases, leaving 8 bases between them. Germline CDR1 is LGHNA and CDR2 is YNFKEQ. This CDR3 spans 16 amino acids. The DNA for the CDR3 is TGTGCCAGCAGCCAAGATCCCTTCTCAACTAATGAAAAACTGTTTTTT. It is translated as CASSQDPFSTNEKLFF.

The sample holds many counts of this clonotype. The V gene is TRBV6-6, the J gene TRBJ1-5; D gene ambiguous. The ends were cut back, 6 bases at V and 1 base at J, with 16 bases in the middle. The germline V gene has CDR1 MNHNY and CDR2 SVGAGI (reference sequence). CDR3 length: 16 amino acids. The CDR3 bases are TGTGCCAGCAGCTGGCTCTTGGATCGGAGCAATCAGCCCCAGCATTTT. Translation gives CASSWLLDRSNQPQHF.

This clonotype was seen many times. V and J are TRBV30 and TRBJ1-2; no clear D. The V end lost 3 bases, the J end lost 2 bases, and 13 bases lay between the germline ends. This CDR3 has 14 residues. Germline V lookup: CDR1 GTSNPN, CDR2 SVGIG (reference sequence). CDR3 loop: CAWRRWQENYGYTF. In nucleotides, the CDR3 is TGTGCCTGGAGGAGGTGGCAGGAGAACTATGGCTACACCTTC.

As concerns this clonotype: One junction end does not reproduce the germline sequence, and a read error may be involved. The rearrangement uses TRBV7-3 and TRBJ1-1; D remains ambiguous. The germline V gene encodes CDR1 SGHTA and CDR2 FQGTGA. There are 13 residues in the CDR3. This chain's CDR3 is CSSSLGRYTEAFF. CDR3 nucleotide sequence: TGTTCCAGCAGCTTGGGAAGGTACACTGAAGCTTTCTTT. Based on the CDR3 plus reference TRBV7-3 and TRBJ1-1, the full variable domain is GAGVSQTPSNKVTEKGKYVELRCDPISGHTALYWYRQSLGQGPEFLIYFQGTGAADDSGLPNDRFFAVRPEGSVSTLKIQRTERGDSAVYLCSSSLGRYTEAFFGQGTRLTVV.

This clonotype was found many times. The chain combines TRBV6-6 with TRBJ2-7, with TRBD2 identical over 9 bases. This CDR3 comprises 15 residues. V was pared by 2 bases and J by 5 bases, with 7 bases of the junction left unmatched. CDR1 is MNHNY, CDR2 SVGAGI, per germline (reference sequence). This chain's CDR3 is CASSYNGGRVNEQYF. CDR3 nucleotide sequence: TGTGCCAGCAGTTACAATGGCGGGAGGGTCAACGAGCAGTACTTC.

The V gene is TRBV7-2, the J gene TRBJ2-1, with D maybe TRBD2 (5 bases). The length of the CDR3 is 15 residues. Trimming removed 5 bases from V and 1 base from J, with 12 bases in between. Germline assignment: CDR1 SGHTA and CDR2 FQGNSA. The CDR3 DNA reads as TGTGCCAGCAGCCCGAGGGCGGATTCCTACAATGAGCAGTTCTTC. It codes for CASSPRADSYNEQFF. Supplemented by reference TRBV7-2 and TRBJ2-1, the full variable domain reads GAGVSQSPSNKVTEKGKDVELRCDPISGHTALYWYRQSLGQGLEFLIYFQGNSAPDKSGLPSDRFSAERTGGSVSTLTIQRTQQEDSAVYLCASSPRADSYNEQFFGPGTRLTVL.

This clonotype has ten or more counts. This chain uses TRBV20-1 with TRBJ2-5, with a weak D call TRBD2 (7 bases). This CDR3 has 13 amino acids. Germline-derived CDR1 and CDR2 are DFQATT and SNEGSKA (reference sequence). Trimming left V 6 bases short and J 5 bases short, with 16 bases between. CDR3 protein: CSAVLGGAETQYF. The CDR3, as DNA: TGCAGTGCCGTGCTGGGGGGGGCGGAGACCCAGTACTTC.

In this sample, this clonotype turned up many times. The chain links TRBV10-3 to TRBJ1-1; D uncertain. V shed 4 bases and J shed 0 bases, with 12 bases lying between them. Per the germline V gene, CDR1 is ENHRY and CDR2 is SYGVKD. The CDR3 contains 15 residues. Written as DNA, the CDR3 is TGTGCCATCAGTGCCCCGCCCAGTGTGAACACTGAAGCTTTCTTT. Protein product: CAISAPPSVNTEAFF.

This sequence joins TRBV15 and TRBJ2-1, with a tentative D call TRBD2 (5 bases). This CDR3 contains 16 residues. The germline V gene has CDR1 LNHNV and CDR2 YYDKDF (reference sequence). V lost 5 bases to trimming and J lost 5 bases, with 19 bases between them. The CDR3, as DNA: TGTGCCACCAGCCAACTGTCCGACGGGATCCACAATGAGCAGTTCTTC. Amino acid sequence: CATSQLSDGIHNEQFF.

This clonotype was detected ten times or more. This chain joins TRBV6-2 or TRBV6-3 and TRBJ2-1; D gene ambiguous. Germline-derived CDR1 and CDR2 are MNHEY and SVGEGT. This CDR3 is built from 18 residues. The V gene lost 0 bases and the J gene lost 10 bases, with 25 bases spanning the gap. CDR3 coding DNA: TGTGCCAGCAGTTACTCGACGTCGGTGATTGGCCAAGGTTGGGAGCAGTTCTTC. Translated, it gives CASSYSTSVIGQGWEQFF.

This clonotype appeared many times. This chain uses TRBV9 with TRBJ2-3; TRBD1 might be the D (6 bases). The ends were cut back, 6 bases at V and 3 bases at J, with 17 bases in the middle. The length of the CDR3 is 15 residues. CDR1 and CDR2 (germline): SGDLS, YYNGEE. For the CDR3, the DNA is TGTGCCAGCAACGAAGGGGGTAGGGGAACAGATACGCAGTATTTT. It encodes CASNEGGRGTDTQYF. Using reference TRBV9 and TRBJ2-3 for the parts outside the CDR3, the full variable domain is DSGVTQTPKHLITATGQRVTLRCSPRSGDLSVYWYQQSLDQGLQFLIQYYNGEERAKGNILERFSAQQFPDLHSELNLSSLELGDSALYFCASNEGGRGTDTQYFGPGTRLTVL.

This clonotype was seen ten or more times. The chain joins TRBV4-3 to TRBJ2-1; 9 nucleotides align to TRBD2. V lost 0 bases to trimming and J lost 10 bases; unmatched junction nucleotides: 4. The length of the CDR3 is 14 residues. Germline-derived CDR1 and CDR2 are LGHNA and YSLEER. This chain's CDR3 is CASSQESSGSEQFF. In nucleotides, the CDR3 is TGCGCCAGCAGCCAAGAAAGTAGCGGGAGCGAGCAGTTCTTC.

The DNA for the CDR3 is TGTGCCATCAATAAGGCAGACCGAGGGCATGGCTACACCTTC. Amino acids: CAINKADRGHGYTF. J is TRBJ1-2 and V is TRBV10-3; D is unresolved. Trimming shortened V by 7 bases and J by 6 bases, and 18 bases separated the two germline ends. Germline V gene lookup returns CDR1 ENHRY and CDR2 SYGVKD. There are 14 residues in the CDR3.

In its sample, this clonotype was seen many times. This chain uses TRBV6-5 with TRBJ1-2, with TRBD1 as a possible D gene (5 bases). In germline, CDR1 is MNHEY, CDR2 SVGAGI. V was trimmed by 6 bases and J by 8 bases, leaving 13 bases between them. The CDR3 runs to 12 residues. This chain's CDR3 is CASSPGARGYTF. The CDR3 bases are TGTGCCAGCAGCCCTGGGGCGAGAGGCTACACCTTC.

This clonotype has ten or more counts. The rearrangement uses TRBV24-1 and TRBJ2-1, with TRBD2 matching over 12 bases. V lost 3 bases and J lost 8; bases outside the gene matches: 1. The CDR3 runs to 14 residues. CDR1 and CDR2 (germline): KGHDR, SFDVKD. The CDR3 bases are TGTGCCACCAGTGATCTAGCGGGGGGGTATGAGCAGTTCTTC. The encoded protein is CATSDLAGGYEQFF.